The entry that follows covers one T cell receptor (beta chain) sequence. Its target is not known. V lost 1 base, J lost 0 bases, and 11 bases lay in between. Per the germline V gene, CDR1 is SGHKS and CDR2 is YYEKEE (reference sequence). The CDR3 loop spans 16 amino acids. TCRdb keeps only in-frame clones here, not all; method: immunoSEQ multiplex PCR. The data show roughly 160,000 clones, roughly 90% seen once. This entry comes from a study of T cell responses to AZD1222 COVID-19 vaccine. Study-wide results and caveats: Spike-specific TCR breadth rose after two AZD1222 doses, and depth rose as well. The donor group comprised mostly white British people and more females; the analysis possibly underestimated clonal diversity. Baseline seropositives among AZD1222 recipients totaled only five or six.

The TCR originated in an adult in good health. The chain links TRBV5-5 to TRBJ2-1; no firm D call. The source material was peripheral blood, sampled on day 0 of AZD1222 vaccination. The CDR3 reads CASSLYGGRSYNEQFF. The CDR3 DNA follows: TGTGCCAGCAGCTTGTACGGTGGGCGCTCCTACAATGAGCAGTTCTTC. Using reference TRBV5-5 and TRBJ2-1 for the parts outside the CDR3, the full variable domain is DAGVTQSPTHLIKTRGQQVTLRCSPISGHKSVSWYQQVLGQGPQFIFQYYEKEERGRGNFPDRFSARQFPNYSSELNVNALLLGDSALYLCASSLYGGRSYNEQFFGPGTRLTVL.